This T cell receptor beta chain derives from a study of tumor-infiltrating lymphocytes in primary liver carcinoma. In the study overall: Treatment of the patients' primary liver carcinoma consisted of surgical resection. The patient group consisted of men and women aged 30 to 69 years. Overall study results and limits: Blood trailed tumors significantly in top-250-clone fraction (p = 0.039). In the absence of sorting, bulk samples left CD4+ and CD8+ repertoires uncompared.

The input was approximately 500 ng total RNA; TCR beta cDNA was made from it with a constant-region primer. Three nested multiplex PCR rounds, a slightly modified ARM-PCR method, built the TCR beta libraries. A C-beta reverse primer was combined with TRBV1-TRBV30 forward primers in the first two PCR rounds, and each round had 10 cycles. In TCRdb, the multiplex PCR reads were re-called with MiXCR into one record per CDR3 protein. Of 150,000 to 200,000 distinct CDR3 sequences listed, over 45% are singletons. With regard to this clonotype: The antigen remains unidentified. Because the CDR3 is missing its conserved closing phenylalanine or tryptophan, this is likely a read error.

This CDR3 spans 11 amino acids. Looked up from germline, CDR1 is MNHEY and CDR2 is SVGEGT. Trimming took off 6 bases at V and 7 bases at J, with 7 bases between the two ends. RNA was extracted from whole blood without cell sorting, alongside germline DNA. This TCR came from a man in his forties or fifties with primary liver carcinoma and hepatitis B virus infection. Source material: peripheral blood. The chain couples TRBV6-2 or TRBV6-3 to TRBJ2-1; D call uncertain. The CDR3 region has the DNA TGTGCCAGCAGCGGATTAAATGAGCAGTTCTCC. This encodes CASSGLNEQFS.